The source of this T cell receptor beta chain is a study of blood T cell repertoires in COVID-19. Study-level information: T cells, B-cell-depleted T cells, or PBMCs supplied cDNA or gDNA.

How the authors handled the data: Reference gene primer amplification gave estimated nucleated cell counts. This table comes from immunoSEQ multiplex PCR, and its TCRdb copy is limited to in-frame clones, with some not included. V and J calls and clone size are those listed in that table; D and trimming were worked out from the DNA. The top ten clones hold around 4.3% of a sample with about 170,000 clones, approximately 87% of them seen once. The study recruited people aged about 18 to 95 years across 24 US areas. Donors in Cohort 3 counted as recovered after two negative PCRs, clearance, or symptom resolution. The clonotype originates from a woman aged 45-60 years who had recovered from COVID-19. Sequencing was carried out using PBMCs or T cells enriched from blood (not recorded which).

The CDR3 DNA sequence: TGTGCCAGCAGCTTAGGACTTCGCGGAGTTGCTGGGGAGACCCAGTACTTC. Amino acid sequence: CASSLGLRGVAGETQYF. The genes are TRBV7-6 and TRBJ2-5; D unresolved. CDR3 length: 17 amino acids. Germline CDR1 reads SGHVS; CDR2 reads FNYEAQ. Trimming stripped 1 base from V and 5 bases from J, with 20 bases between.